The next 4 T cell receptor beta chains were all read from a single sample in a study of cytotoxic CD8 clonotypes in ibrutinib-treated CLL. The repertoire was sequenced with immunoSEQ multiplex PCR; TCRdb's copy has only in-frame clones and lacks some. The sample comprises fewer than 90,000 clones, about 86% of which are singletons, and less than 6.5% rests with the top ten. The sample here was PBMCs, taken before ibrutinib treatment. These receptors all come from a human donor with chronic lymphocytic leukemia.

This clone is a singleton in its sample. The V gene is TRBV29-1, the J gene TRBJ1-2; no clear D gene. V was cut by 2 bases and J by 4 bases, with 11 bases left in between. This CDR3 contains 13 residues. Germline CDR1 SQVTM, CDR2 ANQGSEA. In nucleotides, the CDR3 is TGCAGCGTTGAAAGGCGGGAGGTCTATGGCTACACCTTC. It translates to CSVERREVYGYTF.

This chain connects TRBV10-2 to TRBJ1-1, with 8 bases lining up with TRBD1. CDR1 WSHSY and CDR2 SAAADI come from the germline V gene. The CDR3 covers 14 residues. V gave up 3 bases and J gave up 6 bases; unmatched junction bases: 6. The CDR3: CASSEIQGVAEAFF. CDR3 nucleotides: TGCGCCAGCAGTGAAATACAGGGGGTCGCTGAAGCTTTCTTT.

The chain couples TRBV12-2 to TRBJ2-1; TRBD2, the D gene given by the table, was not confirmed from the DNA. TRBV12-2 is a pseudogene locus. This CDR3 has 15 amino acids. The CDR3 loop reads CASRPARLEVYEQFF. For the CDR3, the DNA is TGTGCAAGTCGCCCAGCGCGGCTAGAGGTCTATGAGCAGTTCTTC.

The chain couples TRBV10-3 to TRBJ2-5; no definite D call. CDR1 is ENHRY and CDR2 is SYGVKD in the germline V gene. V was clipped by 11 bases and J by 1 base, with 8 bases between them. The CDR3 is 11 amino acids. CDR3 in DNA: TGTGCCTCATCATCCCAAGAGACCCAGTACTTC. It codes for CASSSQETQYF.